This is a list of T cell receptor beta chains from one sample in a study of tumor-infiltrating lymphocytes in primary liver carcinoma. One entry per CDR3 protein, called by TCRdb with MiXCR from the multiplex PCR reads. The sample records fewer than 25,000 distinct CDR3 sequences, approximately 72% being singletons. Source material: liver tumor tissue from sampling region 1. The receptors were sampled from a man aged 35-49 years with primary liver carcinoma and hepatitis B virus infection. The CDR3 runs from the conserved cysteine through the conserved F or W. The order of the fields is J gene, V gene, D gene, clone size, CDR3 DNA, CDR3 protein. A D gene is named only where the DNA matches it firmly. For some rows the clone size is stated as once, few or many, or as a class when expanded; others skip it.

>TRBJ2-7|TRBV11-2|-|-
TGTGCCAGCTGCATAGGGTCCGGGATCTCTGGCGAGCAGTACTTC
CASCIGSGISGEQYF
>TRBJ2-5|TRBV11-2|-|few
TGTGCCAGCAGCTTAGCGCAGGCTGAGACCCAGTACTTC
CASSLAQAETQYF
>TRBJ1-2|TRBV5-6|-|-
TGTGCCAGCAGTTTGTTGACGGCAGTTTATAGCTACACCTTC
CASSLLTAVYSYTF
>TRBJ2-7|TRBV6-2/TRBV6-3|-|medium-sized
TGTGCCAGCAGGAAACAGTCTCCACCCTACGAGCAGTACTTC
CASRKQSPPYEQYF
>TRBJ1-2|TRBV4-1|-|-
TGCGCTAGCAGCCAAGGGGACTGGAACTATGGCTTCACCTTC
CASSQGDWNYGFTF
>TRBJ1-2|TRBV20-1|-|-
TGCAGTGCTAGTGTGGCAGGACCTTATGGGGGCTACACCTTC
CSASVAGPYGGYTF
>TRBJ2-7|TRBV11-2|TRBD1|-
TGTGCCAGCAACAAAGGGACAGGGGGAACCTACGAGCAGTACTTC
CASNKGTGGTYEQYF
>TRBJ2-1|TRBV11-2|TRBD2|-
TGTGCCGGCAGCTTAGACGGGCGATTCAGCGGGACCCTTTACAATAAGCAGTTCTTC
CAGSLDGRFSGTLYNKQFF
>TRBJ2-3|TRBV7-3|-|-
TGTGCCAGCAGCCTAAACAGCCAGGGTAATACGCAGTATTTT
CASSLNSQGNTQYF
>TRBJ2-3|TRBV6-4|-|-
TGTGCCAGAAGTGGCTCGGCTAGCACAGATACGCAGTATTTT
CARSGSASTDTQYF
>TRBJ1-1|TRBV6-6|-|-
TGTACCAGTAGTCCCAGGGCGAATACTGAAGCTTTCTTT
CTSSPRANTEAFF
>TRBJ2-7|TRBV11-2|TRBD1|many
TGTGCCAGCAGCTTACGATGGACAGGGGAAAACGAGCAGTACTTC
CASSLRWTGENEQYF
>TRBJ2-1|TRBV13|TRBD1|-
TGTGCCAGTAGCTCGGACAGGGGGTCCTACGAGCAGTTCTTC
CASSSDRGSYEQFF
>TRBJ2-1|TRBV11-1|TRBD2|once
TGTGCCAGCAGCTTAGAACCTAGCGGGAGTAATAATGAGCAGTTCTTC
CASSLEPSGSNNEQFF
>TRBJ1-1|TRBV6-1|-|-
TGTACCAGTCGAAGACAGGAGGCTATGACTGAAGCTTTCTTT
CTSRRQEAMTEAFF
>TRBJ2-5|TRBV24-1|-|-
TGTGTCACCAGTGATCCCGGCCCAAGGGAGACCCAGTACTTC
CVTSDPGPRETQYF
>TRBJ2-1|TRBV4-2|-|-
TGTGCCAGCAGTCAAGATAGGTCTTGCGGTTACAATGAGCAGTTCTTC
CASSQDRSCGYNEQFF
>TRBJ2-1|TRBV5-4|TRBD2|-
TGTGCCAGCATCTTGTCTAGCGGGAGGCACAATGGTCAGTTCTTC
CASILSSGRHNGQFF
>TRBJ2-3|TRBV10-1|-|medium-sized
TGCGCCAGCAGTGAGCAGGGGAGCAGGGATACGCAGTATTTT
CASSEQGSRDTQYF
>TRBJ2-1|TRBV11-1|TRBD2|-
TGTGCCAGGAGCTTAAGGGCACTAGCGGGAGGTTCTTACAATGAACAGTTCTTC
CARSLRALAGGSYNEQFF
>TRBJ2-7|TRBV4-2|TRBD2|-
TGTACCAGCAGTGGAAAACCGGGACTGGCGGGAGGGCCACACGAGCAGTGCTTC
CTSSGKPGLAGGPHEQCF
>TRBJ1-5|TRBV18|-|-
TGTACCAGCTCACCAAGGGGGGGTCCCGCCACCAATCAGCCCCAGCATTTT
CTSSPRGGPATNQPQHF
>TRBJ2-7|TRBV7-8|-|-
TGTACCAGCAGCTTTGACTCCGCCTACGGGCAGTACTTC
CTSSFDSAYGQYF
>TRBJ2-1|TRBV11-2|-|-
TGTGCCAGCAGTTTATATTGGCTAGTTAGTGAGCAGTTCTTC
CASSLYWLVSEQFF
>TRBJ2-7|TRBV11-1|-|-
TGTGCCAGCAGCTCGAAGGCTTACGAGCAGCACTTC
CASSSKAYEQHF
>TRBJ2-1|TRBV11-1|TRBD2|-
TGTGCCAGCAGCAAGGAACTAGCGAAACGGGGTAAGCAGTCCTTC
CASSKELAKRGKQSF
>TRBJ2-7|TRBV6-2/TRBV6-3|-|-
TGTGCCGGCAGGGCTAACTACAAGCAGTACTTC
CAGRANYKQYF
>TRBJ1-3|TRBV28|TRBD1|-
TGTGCCAGCAGTTTACTACAGGGGGCTGTCGGAGACACCATATATTTT
CASSLLQGAVGDTIYF
>TRBJ2-7|TRBV4-2|TRBD2|-
TGTGTCAGCAGTGGAAAACCGAGACTAGCGGGAGGGCCACACGAGCAGCACTTC
CVSSGKPRLAGGPHEQHF
>TRBJ2-2|TRBV23-1|-|-
TGCGCCAGCAGTCAGGGTCAATTGTTCAATAGGGACCGGGGAGCTGTTTTT
CASSQGQLFNRDRGAVF
>TRBJ2-6|TRBV24-1|-|-
TGTGCCACCGGGAATTCTGGGGCCAACGCCCTGACTTTC
CATGNSGANALTF
>TRBJ2-7|TRBV5-1|-|-
TGTGCCAGCAGCTTGGTTGGCGGTGACGCGGGACAGTCCTACGAGCAGTACTTC
CASSLVGGDAGQSYEQYF
>TRBJ1-2|TRBV7-9|-|-
TGTGCCAACAGCCCCGTGGGCAAGCTGTCCCAGTATGGCTACACCTTC
CANSPVGKLSQYGYTF
>TRBJ2-1|TRBV29-1|-|-
TGCAGCGTTGAGGTACCGGCTCTAGCACTTCGGAATGAGCAGCTCTTC
CSVEVPALALRNEQLF
>TRBJ2-7|TRBV20-1|-|-
TGCAGTGCTAGAGATCTTGGACGGGTATTCTACGAGCAGAACTTC
CSARDLGRVFYEQNF
>TRBJ2-1|TRBV29-1|-|-
TGCAGCGGATTGCCGGGTCTGGGGGTGGATGAGCACTTCTTC
CSGLPGLGVDEHFF
>TRBJ2-3|TRBV5-4|-|-
TGTGCCAGCATCTTGGCTGGGGAAGATAGGCAGTATTTT
CASILAGEDRQYF
>TRBJ2-1|TRBV6-5|-|medium-sized
TGTGCCAGCACACGGCCCTCTATAGATGAGCAGTTCTTC
CASTRPSIDEQFF
>TRBJ1-1|TRBV14|-|-
TGTGCCAGCAGCCAAGATTCCCGGTACAGGACGGAAGCTTTCTTT
CASSQDSRYRTEAFF
>TRBJ2-3|TRBV6-6|-|few
TGTGCCAGCAGTTGGACCCGGACTCTCCGCACAGATACGCACTATTTT
CASSWTRTLRTDTHYF
>TRBJ2-3|TRBV6-6|-|-
TGTGCCTGCACTACGTGGAGAACTAGCACAGATACACAGTATTTT
CACTTWRTSTDTQYF
>TRBJ2-7|TRBV5-1|TRBD2|once
TGTGCCAGCACCACGACTAGCGGGAGCTCCTACGAGCGGTACTTC
CASTTTSGSSYERYF
>TRBJ2-2|TRBV6-6|TRBD2|many
TGTGCCAACAGTCCGCTCGTGGGACTAGCGGGGCCAGCGAACACCGGGGGGCTGTTTTTT
CANSPLVGLAGPANTGGLFF
>TRBJ2-7|TRBV11-2|-|-
TGTGCCAACAGCTTTGACAGCAACTACGAGCAATACTTC
CANSFDSNYEQYF
>TRBJ1-4|TRBV11-2|-|once
TGTGCCAGCAGCCTCTGGGGGGGAAAGCTGTTTTTC
CASSLWGGKLFF
>TRBJ1-1|TRBV4-2|TRBD1|-
TGTGCCAGCAGCCAAGATTACGGACAGGGTTTTTGTACTGAAGCTATCTTT
CASSQDYGQGFCTEAIF
>TRBJ2-3|TRBV4-2|TRBD2|-
TGTGCCAGCAGCCATACCCCGGGACTAGATCTTAGGGGGGGCACAGATACACAGTGTTTT
CASSHTPGLDLRGGTDTQCF
>TRBJ2-1|TRBV11-2|-|many
TGTGCCAGCAGCCATCGAGGGGCCTACAATGAGCAGTTCTTC
CASSHRGAYNEQFF
>TRBJ1-1|TRBV11-2|-|-
TGTGCCAGCACTGGTGGCAGGATGAACACTAAAGCTTTCTTC
CASTGGRMNTKAFF
>TRBJ2-1|TRBV6-5|TRBD1|-
TGTGCCAGCAGTTACGGGACAGGAGTTTTCAATGAGCAGTTCTTC
CASSYGTGVFNEQFF
>TRBJ1-4|TRBV11-2|-|-
TGTGCCAGCGGCATGACTCCAGAAGGGACAAATGAAAAACTGTTTTTT
CASGMTPEGTNEKLFF